Reported below is one TCR beta chain. What it binds is not known. This sample stems from a study of T cells after posttransplantation cyclophosphamide. Study findings and constraints: Recipient CMV seropositivity and CMV reactivation strongly tracked TRB clonality. Donor CD8+ memory clones often dominated recipient blood repertoires at later times. Blood and skin or GI T cell repertoires showed limited TRB overlap.

Germline V CDR1 and CDR2: MNHEY, SMNVEV (reference sequence). The V end was cut by 2 bases, the J end by 7 bases, with 12 bases between. The CDR3 totals 14 residues. Libraries were prepared by immunoSEQ multiplex PCR; TCRdb keeps only in-frame clonotypes and omits some of them. Of roughly 20,000 clones listed, approximately 98% were seen once; the top ten hold approximately 0.15%. Cells defined as naive were viable CD3+CD4+ or CD3+CD8+ and CCR7+CD45RA+CD45RO-CD95-CD27+CD28+. Sequenced input: naive CD8+ T cells sorted from PBMCs. J is TRBJ1-5 and V is TRBV27; weak D call: TRBD1 (5 bases). This clonotype originated in a man aged 35 to 55 in good health, CMV-negative, and a related stem cell transplant donor. CDR3 nucleotides: TGTGCCAGCAGTTTAGGGGGGTTAGCGCAGCCCCAGCATTTT. Translating gives CASSLGGLAQPQHF.